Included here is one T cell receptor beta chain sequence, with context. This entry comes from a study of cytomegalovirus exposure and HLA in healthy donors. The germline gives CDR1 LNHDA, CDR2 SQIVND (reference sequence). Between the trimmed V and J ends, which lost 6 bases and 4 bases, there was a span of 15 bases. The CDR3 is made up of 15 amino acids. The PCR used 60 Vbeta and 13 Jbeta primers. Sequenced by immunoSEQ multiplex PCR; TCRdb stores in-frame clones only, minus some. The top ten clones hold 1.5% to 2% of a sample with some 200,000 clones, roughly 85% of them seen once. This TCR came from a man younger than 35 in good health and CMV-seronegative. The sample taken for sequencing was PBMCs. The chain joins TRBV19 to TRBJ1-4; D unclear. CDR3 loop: CASRWRDRDNEKLFF. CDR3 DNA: TGTGCCAGTAGGTGGAGGGATCGAGATAATGAAAAACTGTTTTTT.